Shown below are 8 T cell receptor beta chains from a single sample sequenced in a study of blood T cell repertoires in COVID-19. Assay: immunoSEQ multiplex PCR; the TCRdb copy retains only in-frame clones and omits some. The profile shows some 330,000 clones, roughly four fifths of them singletons. The sample was PBMCs or T cells enriched from blood (not recorded which). These receptors were collected from a woman between 45 and 60 years old who had recovered from COVID-19.

This clone was seen a single time. The genes are TRBV19 and TRBJ1-5, with D tentatively TRBD1 (6 bases). From germline, CDR1 is LNHDA and CDR2 SQIVND (reference sequence). V was pared by 3 bases and J by 2 bases, with 14 bases between. The CDR3 consists of 16 residues. CDR3 sequence (DNA): TGTGCCAGTAGTATCACAGGGTCTTGGGGCAATCAGCCCCAGCATTTT. Translated: CASSITGSWGNQPQHF.

The rearrangement uses TRBV5-1 and TRBJ2-2, with D possibly TRBD1 on 6 matching bases. Per the germline V gene, CDR1 is SGHRS and CDR2 is YFSETQ. The CDR3 consists of 15 residues. Trimming removed 7 bases from V and 0 bases from J, with 13 bases in between. The CDR3 DNA reads as TGCGCCAGCGCCCCGGGACAAGCGAACACCGGGGAGCTGTTTTTT. Its translation is CASAPGQANTGELFF.

This clone has a single count. The chain uses TRBV29-1 and TRBJ2-3; no reliable D call. The CDR3 runs to 15 residues. Germline CDR1 reads SQVTM; CDR2 reads ANQGSEA. Trimming took off 4 bases at V and 0 bases at J, with 14 bases between the two ends. The CDR3 spells CSVGGQITSTDTQYF. CDR3 DNA: TGCAGCGTTGGTGGGCAGATAACTAGCACAGATACGCAGTATTTT.

The gene calls are TRBV5-1 and TRBJ2-2; D ambiguous. This CDR3 region has 12 residues. Trimming removed 7 bases from V and 5 bases from J, with 9 bases in between. Germline assignment: CDR1 SGHRS and CDR2 YFSETQ. The DNA for the CDR3 is TGCGCCAGCCTGACTCCTACCGGGGAGCTGTTTTTT. The encoded protein is CASLTPTGELFF.

CDR3 sequence: CASSLSTSGRTDTQYF. For the CDR3, the DNA is TGCGCCAGCAGCCTATCGACTAGCGGGAGGACAGATACGCAGTATTTT. V usage is TRBV4-1 and J usage is TRBJ2-3; 13 nucleotides line up with TRBD2. CDR1 and CDR2 (germline): MGHRA, YSYEKL. This CDR3 spans 16 amino acids. The V segment lost 4 bases and the J segment 3 bases; nucleotides outside the gene matches: 4.

This sequence joins TRBV12-3 or TRBV12-4 and TRBJ1-4; a possible D gene is TRBD1 (6 bases). The CDR3 has 13 residues. V lost 3 bases and J lost 10, with 12 bases in between. CDR3 DNA: TGTGCCAGCAGTTTTATACAGGGCGGAAAACTGTTTTTT. As protein: CASSFIQGGKLFF.

Turning to this clone: Other DNA sequences of this sample code for an identical CDR3. The chain employs TRBV5-1 and TRBJ1-1, with TRBD1 identical over 9 bases. This CDR3 spans 15 amino acids. Germline V lookup: CDR1 SGHRS, CDR2 YFSETQ. Trimming removed 2 bases from V and 0 bases from J; junction bases left unmatched: 2. CDR3 region: CASSLGTGLNTEAFF. CDR3 in DNA: TGCGCCAGCAGCTTAGGGACAGGGCTGAACACTGAAGCTTTCTTT.

The genes are TRBV25-1 and TRBJ2-5; 7 nucleotides agree with TRBD1. Germline CDR1 reads MGHDK; CDR2 reads SYGVNS. With V trimmed by 7 bases and J by 5 bases, 13 bases remained unmatched. CDR3 length: 15 amino acids. CDR3 sequence reads: CASNLGDSYGETQYF. In DNA form, the CDR3 reads TGTGCCAGCAACCTAGGGGACAGCTACGGGGAGACCCAGTACTTC. The variable domain in full, with the rest retrieved from reference TRBV25-1 and TRBJ2-5, is EADIYQTPRYLVIGTGKKITLECSQTMGHDKMYWYQQDPGMELHLIHYSYGVNSTEKGDLSSESTVSRIRTEHFPLTLESARPSHTSQYLCASNLGDSYGETQYFGPGTRLLVL.